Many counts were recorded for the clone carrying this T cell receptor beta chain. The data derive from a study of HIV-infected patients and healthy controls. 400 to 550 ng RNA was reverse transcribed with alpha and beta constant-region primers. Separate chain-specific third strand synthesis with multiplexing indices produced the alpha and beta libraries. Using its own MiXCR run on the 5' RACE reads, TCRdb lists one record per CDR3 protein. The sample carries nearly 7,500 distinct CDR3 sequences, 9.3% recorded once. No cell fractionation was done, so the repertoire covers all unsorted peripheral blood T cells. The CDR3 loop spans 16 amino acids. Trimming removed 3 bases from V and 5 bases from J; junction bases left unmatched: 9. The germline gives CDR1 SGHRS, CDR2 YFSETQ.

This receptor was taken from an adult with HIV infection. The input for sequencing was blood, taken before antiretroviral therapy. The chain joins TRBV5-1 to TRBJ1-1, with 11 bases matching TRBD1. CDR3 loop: CASSSSGTGGGTEAFF. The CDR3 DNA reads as TGCGCCAGCAGCTCTTCCGGGACAGGGGGAGGAACTGAAGCTTTCTTT. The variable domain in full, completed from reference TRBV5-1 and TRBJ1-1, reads KAGVTQTPRYLIKTRGQQVTLSCSPISGHRSVSWYQQTPGQGLQFLFEYFSETQRNKGNFPGRFSGRQFSNSRSEMNVSTLELGDSALYLCASSSSGTGGGTEAFFGQGTRLTVV.